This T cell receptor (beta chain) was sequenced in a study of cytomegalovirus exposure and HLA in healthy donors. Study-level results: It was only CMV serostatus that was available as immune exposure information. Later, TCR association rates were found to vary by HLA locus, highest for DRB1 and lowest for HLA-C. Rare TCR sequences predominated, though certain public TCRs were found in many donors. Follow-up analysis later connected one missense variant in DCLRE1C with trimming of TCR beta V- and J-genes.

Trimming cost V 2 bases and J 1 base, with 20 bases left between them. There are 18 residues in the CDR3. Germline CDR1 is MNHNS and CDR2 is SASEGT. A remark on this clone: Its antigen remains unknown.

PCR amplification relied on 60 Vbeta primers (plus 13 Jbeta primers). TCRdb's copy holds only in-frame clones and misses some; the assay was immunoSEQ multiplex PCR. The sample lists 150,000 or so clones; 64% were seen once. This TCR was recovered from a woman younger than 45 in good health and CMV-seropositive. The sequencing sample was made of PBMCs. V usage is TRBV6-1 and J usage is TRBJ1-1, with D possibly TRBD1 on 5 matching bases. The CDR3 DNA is TGTGCCAGCAGTGAACTTACTGAGGACACGGGTAAGAACACTGAAGCTTTCTTT. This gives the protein CASSELTEDTGKNTEAFF.